Reported below is one T cell receptor beta chain. This sample was included in a study of blood T cell repertoires in COVID-19. Study information: PBMCs, B-cell-depleted T cells, or T cells were the source of the cDNA or gDNA that made up the material.

The CDR3 loop spans 15 amino acids. J lost 3 bases, V lost 4 bases, and 8 bases had no gene match. Germline CDR1 is SGHRS and CDR2 is YFSETQ. Data came from immunoSEQ multiplex PCR; TCRdb stores just in-frame clones and leaves some out. The table records approximately 130,000 clones, around 91% of them present only once. The sequenced material came from peripheral blood. The V gene is TRBV5-1, the J gene TRBJ2-5, with 8 bases matching TRBD2. The source of this sequence is a man in his sixties or seventies with active or convalescent COVID-19. The CDR3, as DNA: TGCGCCAGCAGCCGGCCGGGACTAGGGGAAGAGACCCAGTACTTC. It codes for CASSRPGLGEETQYF.